This TCR beta chain stems from a study of TIL therapy for anti-PD-1-resistant metastatic lung cancer. Study outcomes and limitations: The cohort had more treatment-naive, never-smoker and oncogene-addicted patients than typical.

As to this clone: Its antigen is not known.

Documented time point: pre-treatment sample, taken before nivolumab and TIL therapy. The immunoSEQ assay was v3. The table came from immunoSEQ multiplex PCR; TCRdb's copy has only in-frame clones and leaves some out. The data contain about 36,000 clones, over 70% of them singletons. This CDR3 has 16 amino acids. The V gene's germline CDR1 is SGHAT and CDR2 FQDESV (reference sequence). The V and J ends lost 0 bases and 0 bases respectively, with 10 bases between them. This sequence was found in a person aged 25-80 years with non-small cell lung cancer. The chain links TRBV11-1 to TRBJ2-3; D gene uncertain. Source: blood, taken at baseline. The CDR3 nucleotides read TGTGCCAGCAGCTTAGCCCCCGGACCTAGCACAGATACGCAGTATTTT. This encodes CASSLAPGPSTDTQYF.